Listed below are T cell receptor beta chains from one sample, sequenced in a study of T cell changes during pregnancy in multiple sclerosis. Produced via immunoSEQ multiplex PCR; TCRdb's table is partial and in-frame only. The table shows some 16,000 clones, with approximately 83% occurring only once. The sample was CD8+ T cells from peripheral blood mononuclear cells, taken after pregnancy. Source of these receptors: a female donor in good health, enrolled as a control in a pregnancy study. Both conserved end residues are trimmed from each CDR3. Fields, in order: J gene, V gene, CDR3 protein.

TRBJ1-2	TRBV7-8	ASSLRQGPSYGYT
TRBJ2-1	TRBV9	ASSVATNEQF
TRBJ1-4	TRBV27	ASSLRGTNEKLF
TRBJ2-1	TRBV6-1	ASSEVASGGSEQF
TRBJ2-7	TRBV19	ASSSALPLAGTYEQY
TRBJ1-1	TRBV11-2	ASSPSEGMNTEAF
TRBJ2-5	TRBV7-8	ASRERRAKGQETQY
TRBJ2-1	TRBV19	ASSLAGGYNEQF
TRBJ2-1	TRBV27	ASRRGYNEQF
NA	TRBV6-6	ASTQGAQPQY
TRBJ2-1	TRBV7-3	ASSSGHGQDEQF
TRBJ1-2	TRBV7-2	ASSPMAGVYYGYT
TRBJ1-2	TRBV11-2	ASSPDSFGYGYT
TRBJ2-7	TRBV9	ASSVAGTKTYEQY
TRBJ2-2	TRBV6-4	ASSEGLANTGELF
TRBJ2-7	TRBV6-5	ASSYDRTSGSIEQY
TRBJ1-2	TRBV27	ASSLYEGANGYT
TRBJ2-1	TRBV19	ASRPPHYPDEQF
TRBJ1-5	TRBV4-3	ASSQDVSAGRQPQH
TRBJ2-1	TRBV7-9	ASSFGRDPNEQF
TRBJ2-1	TRBV7-9	ASSRRSASGWDEQF
TRBJ1-1	TRBV27	ATYGAGEGDTEAF
TRBJ1-1	TRBV7-8	ASSPRIAGTEAF
TRBJ2-7	TRBV5-6	ASSFGTTYEQY
TRBJ2-7	TRBV27	ASSTGVERGTFYEQY
TRBJ2-6	TRBV29-1	SVQNYSGANVLT
TRBJ2-3	TRBV6-4	ASSDAAGGSTDTQY
TRBJ2-7	TRBV9	ASSVEGTARSYEQY
TRBJ1-2	TRBV10-3	AISEWDSYGYT
TRBJ1-4	TRBV5-1	ASSNPQGRDNEKLF
TRBJ2-2	TRBV7-9	ASSFGGENTGELF
TRBJ1-1	TRBV6-1	ASSEGRGNTEAF
TRBJ1-2	TRBV14	ASSLGQGAFYGYT
TRBJ2-3	TRBV6-4	ASSVSSTDTQY
TRBJ2-7	TRBV12-5	ASGLGQATYEQY
TRBJ2-3	TRBV7-2	ASSLRLAGSTDTQY
TRBJ2-2	TRBV9	ASSVSGSGELF
TRBJ2-5	TRBV4-1	ASSQDLSGGGLQETQY
TRBJ1-5	TRBV19	ASTQRTEVNQPQH
TRBJ1-3	TRBV5-4	ASSRTGTTGNTIY
TRBJ2-1	TRBV7-8	ASSLRSNEQF
TRBJ2-1	TRBV9	ASSPRQGSEQF
TRBJ2-6	TRBV9	ASSDPGGAVSGANVLT
TRBJ2-6	TRBV6-1	ASSAGSSGANVLT
TRBJ2-7	TRBV27	ASRGRDSSYEQY